These 4 T cell receptor beta chains originate from one sample sequenced in a study of molecular identifiers for immune sequencing clone quantification. MiXCR, applied by TCRdb to the PCR reads, yields one record per CDR3 protein. The sample lists hundreds of thousands of distinct CDR3 sequences, about 25% occurring once. What was sequenced was naive CD8+ T cells from blood, with Jurkat cell RNA spiked in. Subset here: FACS-sorted CD8+CD4-CCR7+CD45RA+ naive T cells. These receptors were taken from a human donor in good health. Some libraries in this study had Jurkat cell RNA spiked in.

This clonotype occurred many times. J is TRBJ1-5 and V is TRBV6-2 or TRBV6-3; the match to TRBD1 covers 7 bases. The CDR3 is 18 residues long. Germline lookup yields CDR1 MNHEY and CDR2 SVGEGT. V was clipped by 4 bases and J by 5 bases; unmatched bases: 17. In DNA, the CDR3 is TGTGCCAGCAGTTCGTGGGAGGGAGCCGACAGGGACGATCAGCCCCAGCATTTT. This translates into CASSSWEGADRDDQPQHF.

This clonotype turned up a few times. This sequence joins TRBV6-5 and TRBJ1-2; a possible D gene is TRBD1 (6 bases). Per the germline V gene, CDR1 is MNHEY and CDR2 is SVGAGI. The CDR3 is 16 residues long. The V gene lost 4 bases and the J gene lost 5 bases, with 20 bases spanning the gap. CDR3 amino acids: CASSSTPDRLGYGYTF. CDR3 DNA: TGTGCCAGCAGTTCCACCCCGGACAGATTGGGGTATGGCTACACCTTC.

In the case of this clonotype: This CDR3 is missing its conserved last phenylalanine or tryptophan, likely due to a read error. V gene TRBV19 combines with J gene TRBJ2-3, with D uncertain. The CDR3 runs to 10 residues. Per the germline V gene, CDR1 is LNHDA and CDR2 is SQIVND (reference sequence). Trimming took 5 bases from V and 11 from J, leaving 8 bases between them. DNA of the CDR3: TGTGCCAGTAGTGGAGTCGAGCAGTATGTT. This translates into CASSGVEQYV.

This clonotype was detected only a few times. This chain joins TRBV13 and TRBJ2-7, with 8 nucleotides matching TRBD1. The germline CDR1 and CDR2 sequences are PRHDT and FYEKMQ (reference sequence). The trim removed 2 bases at V and 6 bases at J, leaving 9 bases unmatched. The CDR3 runs to 15 residues. CDR3 region: CASSLQGALIFEQYF. DNA of the CDR3: TGTGCCAGCAGCTTACAGGGGGCGCTTATCTTCGAGCAGTACTTC.